This T cell receptor beta chain was obtained from a study of cytomegalovirus exposure and HLA in healthy donors. Study-wide points: Most TCR sequences were seen very rarely across donors, but some public TCRs occurred in many.

Method: immunoSEQ multiplex PCR; TCRdb's copy keeps in-frame clones and lacks some. The sample contains roughly 120,000 clones, around 92% of which appear only once. Note on this clone: Its specificity is not known.

The CDR3 has 14 residues. V was shortened by 2 bases and J by 4 bases, with 13 bases between the two germline ends. Germline loops: CDR1 SGHRS, CDR2 YFSETQ. The TCR originated in a man aged 25 to 45 in good health and CMV-seronegative. Sample: PBMCs. This chain uses TRBV5-1 with TRBJ2-7; TRBD1 is a possible D gene (6 bases). CDR3 residues: CASSFTGQGYEQYF. The CDR3 DNA is TGCGCCAGCAGCTTCACAGGGCAGGGTTACGAGCAGTACTTC.